Listed below are T cell receptor beta chains from one sample, sequenced in a study of OX40 agonist ivuxolimab in advanced cancers. Clones were sequenced by immunoSEQ multiplex PCR, and TCRdb holds only the in-frame ones, with some missing. The sample carries 48,000 or so clones, around nine tenths recorded once. This material consisted of CD4+ or CD8+ T cells sorted from blood, taken in a trial of the OX40 agonist ivuxolimab. Every receptor here comes from an adult with an advanced solid tumor such as melanoma, head and neck, liver or kidney cancer. Both conserved end residues are part of each CDR3. A D gene is named only where the DNA matches it firmly. The size field is filled for only some rows; it gives once, few, many or a size class.

v_gene: TRBV18; abundance: NA; j_gene: TRBJ2-3; d_gene: NA; CDR3nt: TGTGCCAGCTCACCATCGCAGGGAAGGGGAACAGATACGCAGTATTTT; CDR3aa: CASSPSQGRGTDTQYF
v_gene: TRBV5-1; abundance: NA; j_gene: TRBJ1-2; d_gene: NA; CDR3nt: TGCGCCAGCAGCCCCCCAGGCGCTATCTATGGCTACACCTTC; CDR3aa: CASSPPGAIYGYTF
v_gene: TRBV5-3; abundance: NA; j_gene: TRBJ1-2; d_gene: NA; CDR3nt: TGTGCCAGCGGCCCCCCAGGCATGTATGGCTACACCTTC; CDR3aa: CASGPPGMYGYTF
v_gene: TRBV7-9; abundance: once; j_gene: TRBJ2-5; d_gene: TRBD2; CDR3nt: TGTGCCAGCAGACCAGCGGGGCCACAAGAGACCCAGTACTTC; CDR3aa: CASRPAGPQETQYF
v_gene: TRBV5-1; abundance: NA; j_gene: TRBJ1-1; d_gene: TRBD1; CDR3nt: TGCGCCAGCAGCGATCGACAGGGCCGAACAGGGGCTGAAGCTTTCTTT; CDR3aa: CASSDRQGRTGAEAFF
v_gene: TRBV10-3; abundance: NA; j_gene: TRBJ2-4; d_gene: TRBD2; CDR3nt: TGTGCCATCAGTGAGGGGACTAGCGGGGGGGCCGCTAGCAAAAACATTCAGTACTTC; CDR3aa: CAISEGTSGGAASKNIQYF
v_gene: TRBV29-1; abundance: once; j_gene: TRBJ2-4; d_gene: TRBD1; CDR3nt: TGCAGCGTTCGGGGACAGGGGGCGGCCAAAAACATTCAGTACTTC; CDR3aa: CSVRGQGAAKNIQYF
v_gene: TRBV11-1; abundance: NA; j_gene: TRBJ2-5; d_gene: NA; CDR3nt: TGTGCCAGCAGCCCAACCACCCTGGGAGAGACCCAGTACTTC; CDR3aa: CASSPTTLGETQYF
v_gene: TRBV2; abundance: NA; j_gene: TRBJ1-5; d_gene: NA; CDR3nt: TGTGCCAGCACAGGACAGATCAATCAGCCCCAGCATTTT; CDR3aa: CASTGQINQPQHF
v_gene: TRBV9; abundance: NA; j_gene: TRBJ1-3; d_gene: NA; CDR3nt: TGTGCCAGCAGCGAGACAACAGGGACTGGAAACACCATATATTTT; CDR3aa: CASSETTGTGNTIYF
v_gene: TRBV28; abundance: NA; j_gene: TRBJ2-7; d_gene: NA; CDR3nt: TGTGCCAGCAGTTTAGGGGGGGCAGCCGGCGAGCAGTACTTC; CDR3aa: CASSLGGAAGEQYF
v_gene: TRBV19; abundance: NA; j_gene: TRBJ1-5; d_gene: NA; CDR3nt: TGTGCCAGTAGCGGGGTCGGTGGCAATCAGCCCCAGCATTTT; CDR3aa: CASSGVGGNQPQHF
v_gene: TRBV14; abundance: NA; j_gene: TRBJ1-3; d_gene: NA; CDR3nt: TGTGCCAGCAGCCAAGTTCCAGGGAACACCATATATTTT; CDR3aa: CASSQVPGNTIYF
v_gene: TRBV5-1; abundance: NA; j_gene: TRBJ2-2; d_gene: NA; CDR3nt: TGCGCCAGCAGCTCGCATACTAGCAACACCGGGGAGCTGTTTTTT; CDR3aa: CASSSHTSNTGELFF
v_gene: TRBV28; abundance: NA; j_gene: TRBJ1-5; d_gene: NA; CDR3nt: TGTGCCAGCAGTTTTTTCTTCGGGGGCAGCAATCAGCCCCAGCATTTT; CDR3aa: CASSFFFGGSNQPQHF
v_gene: TRBV6-5; abundance: NA; j_gene: TRBJ1-2; d_gene: TRBD1; CDR3nt: TGTGCCAGCAGCGGGACAGGGTACTACTATGGCTACACCTTC; CDR3aa: CASSGTGYYYGYTF
v_gene: TRBV5-5; abundance: NA; j_gene: TRBJ2-7; d_gene: TRBD2; CDR3nt: TGTGCCAGCATCTCCGGCGGCGGGAGGACTTACGAGCAGTACTTC; CDR3aa: CASISGGGRTYEQYF
v_gene: TRBV2; abundance: NA; j_gene: TRBJ1-1; d_gene: NA; CDR3nt: TGTGCCAGCAGTGATTGGGGGGGGGTCACTGAAGCTTTCTTT; CDR3aa: CASSDWGGVTEAFF
v_gene: TRBV5-4; abundance: NA; j_gene: TRBJ2-3; d_gene: NA; CDR3nt: TGTGCCAGCAGCACCCGGACTGTGGCTAGCACAGATACGCAGTATTTT; CDR3aa: CASSTRTVASTDTQYF
v_gene: TRBV5-4; abundance: NA; j_gene: TRBJ2-1; d_gene: TRBD1; CDR3nt: TGTGCCAGCAGCAACAGTCCCGGGACAGGGTTTGGGTTCTTC; CDR3aa: CASSNSPGTGFGFF
v_gene: TRBV7-2; abundance: once; j_gene: TRBJ2-3; d_gene: NA; CDR3nt: TGTGCCAGCAGCTTAGGGGCGGGCCCCACAGATACGCAGTATTTT; CDR3aa: CASSLGAGPTDTQYF
v_gene: TRBV7-9; abundance: few; j_gene: TRBJ1-1; d_gene: NA; CDR3nt: TGTGCCAGCAGACCAGGGGCGGCGGGTTTGTGGTCTGAAGCTTTCTTT; CDR3aa: CASRPGAAGLWSEAFF
v_gene: TRBV5-4; abundance: NA; j_gene: TRBJ1-3; d_gene: TRBD1; CDR3nt: TGTGCCAGCAGCATCGGACAGGGGGAAGGAAACACCATATATTTT; CDR3aa: CASSIGQGEGNTIYF
v_gene: TRBV11-3; abundance: NA; j_gene: TRBJ2-1; d_gene: NA; CDR3nt: TGTGCCAGCAGCTTAACCCCGAACGCCCACGATGAGCAGTTCTTC; CDR3aa: CASSLTPNAHDEQFF
v_gene: TRBV4-2; abundance: NA; j_gene: TRBJ2-5; d_gene: NA; CDR3nt: TGTGCCAGCAGCCAAGAATGGCAGCCCCAAGAGACCCAGTACTTC; CDR3aa: CASSQEWQPQETQYF
v_gene: TRBV10-3; abundance: NA; j_gene: TRBJ1-1; d_gene: NA; CDR3nt: TGTGCCATCAGGTCCGACGTGGGGACTGAAGCTTTCTTT; CDR3aa: CAIRSDVGTEAFF
v_gene: TRBV6-5; abundance: NA; j_gene: TRBJ2-2; d_gene: NA; CDR3nt: TGTGCCAGCAGAAGAATAGCGGAAATTACCGGGGAGCTGTTTTTT; CDR3aa: CASRRIAEITGELFF
v_gene: TRBV7-6; abundance: NA; j_gene: TRBJ2-1; d_gene: TRBD2; CDR3nt: TGTGCCAGCAGCCCGACAGCGGGAGTAGGCAATGAGCAGTTCTTC; CDR3aa: CASSPTAGVGNEQFF
v_gene: TRBV4-1; abundance: medium-sized; j_gene: TRBJ2-5; d_gene: NA; CDR3nt: TGCGCCAGCAGCCAAGCTAGAGGAGAGACCCAGTACTTC; CDR3aa: CASSQARGETQYF
v_gene: TRBV5-6; abundance: once; j_gene: TRBJ2-2; d_gene: NA; CDR3nt: TGTGCCAGCAGCGAAGGACAGAGAAACACCGGGGAGCTGTTTTTT; CDR3aa: CASSEGQRNTGELFF
v_gene: TRBV13; abundance: NA; j_gene: TRBJ2-5; d_gene: NA; CDR3nt: TGTGCCAGCAGCTTAGGGTCAGCAGGGCGAGAGACCCAGTACTTC; CDR3aa: CASSLGSAGRETQYF
v_gene: TRBV19; abundance: NA; j_gene: TRBJ1-1; d_gene: NA; CDR3nt: TGTGCCAGTACCCACGGACGGGTGAACACTGAAGCTTTCTTT; CDR3aa: CASTHGRVNTEAFF
v_gene: TRBV7-2; abundance: NA; j_gene: TRBJ2-7; d_gene: NA; CDR3nt: TGTGCCAGCAGCTCACCTAAGGACATTACCTACGAGCAGTACTTC; CDR3aa: CASSSPKDITYEQYF
v_gene: TRBV7-9; abundance: NA; j_gene: TRBJ2-4; d_gene: NA; CDR3nt: TGTGCCAGCAGCTTTGAGAGAAACATTCAGTACTTC; CDR3aa: CASSFERNIQYF
v_gene: TRBV7-2; abundance: NA; j_gene: TRBJ2-7; d_gene: TRBD1; CDR3nt: TGTGCCAGCAGCTTAGCGCAAGGACAGGGGCCCTACGAGCAGTACTTC; CDR3aa: CASSLAQGQGPYEQYF
v_gene: TRBV5-1; abundance: NA; j_gene: TRBJ2-7; d_gene: NA; CDR3nt: TGCGCCAGCAGCTTGGCCAGAGAAAGTGGCGAGCAGTACTTC; CDR3aa: CASSLARESGEQYF
v_gene: TRBV5-1; abundance: few; j_gene: TRBJ2-2; d_gene: NA; CDR3nt: TGCGCCAGCAGGGATGGCTCGAATGGAGGGCTGTTTTTT; CDR3aa: CASRDGSNGGLFF
v_gene: TRBV6-6; abundance: NA; j_gene: TRBJ1-1; d_gene: NA; CDR3nt: TGTGCCAGTTGGGGAAACACTGAAGCTTTCTTT; CDR3aa: CASWGNTEAFF
v_gene: TRBV18; abundance: once; j_gene: TRBJ2-5; d_gene: NA; CDR3nt: TGTGCCAGCTCTCGTGGGGAGGTGGAGACCCAGTACTTC; CDR3aa: CASSRGEVETQYF
v_gene: TRBV7-2; abundance: once; j_gene: TRBJ2-3; d_gene: TRBD2; CDR3nt: TGTGCCAGCAGACTAGCGGGGGGCACAGATACGCAGTATTTT; CDR3aa: CASRLAGGTDTQYF
v_gene: TRBV5-6; abundance: NA; j_gene: TRBJ1-5; d_gene: TRBD1; CDR3nt: TGTGCCAGCAGTTCAACAGGGGGCCCCTTTATTCAGCCCCAGCATTTT; CDR3aa: CASSSTGGPFIQPQHF
v_gene: TRBV5-6; abundance: NA; j_gene: TRBJ2-3; d_gene: NA; CDR3nt: TGTGCCAGCAGCTTGGCTAGCTTCACAGATACGCAGTATTTT; CDR3aa: CASSLASFTDTQYF
v_gene: TRBV9; abundance: NA; j_gene: TRBJ2-1; d_gene: TRBD1; CDR3nt: TGTGCCAGCAGCGTAAGTCGGACAGGGCGGTTTAGGTCCTACAATGAGCAGTTCTTC; CDR3aa: CASSVSRTGRFRSYNEQFF
v_gene: TRBV5-6; abundance: NA; j_gene: TRBJ1-1; d_gene: TRBD1; CDR3nt: TGTGCCAGCAGCCACAAAGGACAGGGGTACACTGAAGCTTTCTTT; CDR3aa: CASSHKGQGYTEAFF
v_gene: TRBV5-1; abundance: NA; j_gene: TRBJ1-1; d_gene: NA; CDR3nt: TGCGCCAGCAGCTTAGGACCCATGAACACTGAAGCTTTCTTT; CDR3aa: CASSLGPMNTEAFF
v_gene: TRBV18; abundance: NA; j_gene: TRBJ2-5; d_gene: NA; CDR3nt: TGTGCCAGCTCACCTACGACAGAGGGGGAGACCCAGTACTTC; CDR3aa: CASSPTTEGETQYF